This T cell receptor beta chain is drawn from a study of CD4 T cells in relation to SARS-CoV-2 and coronaviruses. For the study at large: ViraFEST: roughly 10-day antigen culture of PBMCs, then TCR beta CDR3 sequencing. Crossreactive spike epitopes shared across donors were mapped to their HLA restriction.

Before the COVID-19 pandemic, during about 2011-2019, CD4+ T cells were taken from unexposed donors. Isolation of CD4+ T cells took place after about eleven days in culture. Cells permitting, SARS-CoV-2 S/N and four cold-coronavirus spikes were tested on unexposed-donor CD4+ T cells. Notes on this clone: Its cognate antigen is unknown.

Sequenced by immunoSEQ multiplex PCR; TCRdb stores in-frame clones only, minus some. The data contain 15,000 to 20,000 clones, under 85% of them singletons. The germline CDR1 and CDR2 sequences are SGHDN and FVKESK. The CDR3 length is 19 residues. V gave up 4 bases and J gave up 0 bases; unmatched junction bases: 11. The sequence derives from a human donor in good health. The specimen sequenced was CD4+ T cells from PBMCs, cultured in vitro. The chain is built from TRBV14 and TRBJ2-6; 8 nucleotides agree with TRBD2. The CDR3 DNA sequence: TGTGCCAGCAGCCCCCCGGCGGGAGGCCCCTTCTCTGGGGCCAACGTCCTGACTTTC. It encodes CASSPPAGGPFSGANVLTF.